This T cell receptor (beta chain) was found in a study of shared clonotypes between healthy human individuals. When samples were unsorted, about 90 million PBMCs were used for genomic DNA. Unmatched junction bases numbered 5, after V lost 10 bases and J lost 4 bases. This CDR3 region has 15 residues. Looked up from germline, CDR1 is SNHLY and CDR2 is FYNNEI. Profiling relied on immunoSEQ multiplex PCR, and the TCRdb table lists in-frame clones only, not all of them. The table lists 450,000 to 500,000 clones, less than 80% of them singletons. The source of this sequence is a woman aged 40 to 50 in good health. Some clones in this sample may be carry-over from other donors' samples. The V and J genes are TRBV2 and TRBJ2-1, with TRBD2 matching over 15 bases. The material sequenced was PBMCs. In nucleotides, the CDR3 is TGTGCCACACGGGGACTAGCGGGAGGTTACAATGAGCAGTTCTTC. This sequence encodes CATRGLAGGYNEQFF.